This record covers a single T cell receptor (beta chain). Repertoires were generated with immunoSEQ multiplex PCR, while TCRdb's copy carries only in-frame clones and drops some. The table shows some 400,000 clones, with more than 70% occurring only once. This sample was taken from a study of blood T cell repertoires in COVID-19. Germline V CDR1 and CDR2: WSHSY, SAAADI. The CDR3 spans 13 residues. With 4 bases removed from V and 0 bases from J, the gap between germline ends came to 7 bases. The sequence derives from a man aged 30 to 45 who had recovered from COVID-19. Sequenced sample: PBMCs or T cells enriched from blood (not recorded which). V and J are TRBV10-2 and TRBJ2-7; TRBD2 might be the D (6 bases). CDR3 DNA: TGCGCCAGCAGTGTGGGACTCTCCTACGAGCAGTACTTC. Its protein product is CASSVGLSYEQYF.